This passage covers 26 T cell receptor beta chains from one sample sequenced in a study of spatial heterogeneity in lung cancer. Specified time point: sample taken at primary tumor resection. Study results and caveats: Counts that tracked tumor mutation counts were those of expanded intratumoral alpha and beta TCRs.

TCRdb recomputed calls from the 5' RACE reads with MiXCR, one row per CDR3 protein. The table lists under 15,000 distinct CDR3 sequences, about 4.5% of them singletons. Antigens for these TCRs are unknown. This material consisted of lung tumor tissue, taken at surgery. These receptors were collected from a female donor with early-stage non-small cell lung cancer.

This clonotype was recorded at least ten times. The chain couples TRBV5-4 to TRBJ2-7; TRBD2 might be the D (5 bases). Germline CDR1 SGHNT, CDR2 YYREEE (reference sequence). Trimming took 0 bases from V and 2 from J, leaving 12 bases between them. The CDR3 covers 15 residues. The CDR3 nucleotides read TGTGCCAGCAGCTTGGCGGGGAGTGTGGCCTACGAGCAGTACTTC. Translated, it gives CASSLAGSVAYEQYF.

This clonotype came up many times. The chain is built from TRBV6-5 and TRBJ2-7, with D possibly being TRBD1 (7 bases). Deletions cut 0 bases from V and 3 bases from J, with 12 bases between. The CDR3 totals 15 residues. Germline V gene data show CDR1 as MNHEY and CDR2 as SVGAGI. The CDR3 nucleotides read TGTGCCAGCAGTTACTCGCCCCAGGGGGGCTACGAGCAGTACTTC. Translating gives CASSYSPQGGYEQYF.

At least ten counts were recorded for this clonotype. V usage is TRBV2 and J usage is TRBJ1-4; D gene ambiguous. Trimming removed 2 bases from V and 11 bases from J, with 9 bases in between. CDR1 and CDR2 (germline): SNHLY, FYNNEI. The CDR3 extends over 12 amino acids. Here the CDR3 DNA reads TGTGCCAGCAGTGAATCGTACGGTAAACTGTTTTTT. Protein sequence: CASSESYGKLFF.

Judged by abundance, this clonotype is medium-sized. The chain has TRBV5-4 and TRBJ1-1; weak D call: TRBD1 (6 bases). This CDR3 spans 14 amino acids. Germline loops: CDR1 SGHNT, CDR2 YYREEE (reference sequence). The germline V and J ends were trimmed by 0 bases and 2 bases, with 8 bases remaining between them. The CDR3 loop reads CASSLDGTNTEAFF. CDR3 nucleotides: TGTGCCAGCAGCTTGGACGGGACAAACACTGAAGCTTTCTTT.

The table lists this clonotype with many counts. The chain employs TRBV4-2 and TRBJ2-3; 9 bases match TRBD2. Trimming took 4 bases from V and 2 from J; bases not matched to a gene: 1. The CDR3 consists of 14 residues. Germline V gene data show CDR1 as LGHNA and CDR2 as YNFKEQ. In nucleotides, the CDR3 is TGTGCCAGCAGCCTAGCGGGGGTCACAGATACGCAGTATTTT. It yields the protein CASSLAGVTDTQYF.

The J gene is TRBJ2-7, the V gene TRBV3-1; 7 positions agree with TRBD1. This CDR3 is 15 amino acids long. Germline V gene lookup returns CDR1 LGHDT and CDR2 YNNKEL (reference sequence). J was trimmed by 6 bases and V by 7 bases; bases with no gene match: 15. CDR3 sequence reads: CASNHLVSQGLEQYF. CDR3 nucleotide sequence: TGTGCCAGCAACCACCTCGTATCACAGGGGCTCGAGCAGTACTTC.

This clonotype ranks as medium-sized. V usage is TRBV18 and J usage is TRBJ2-2; tentatively, D is TRBD1 (6 bases). Germline values: CDR1 KGHSH, CDR2 LQKENI. This CDR3 spans 16 amino acids. V was clipped by 4 bases and J by 1 base, with 13 bases between them. The CDR3 DNA reads TGTGCCAGCTCACACGGACAGATCCTGAACACCGGGGAGCTGTTTTTT. It is translated as CASSHGQILNTGELFF.

The table lists this clonotype with many counts. The chain recombines TRBV5-4 with TRBJ1-4; 9 nucleotides match TRBD1. The germline CDR1 and CDR2 sequences are SGHNT and YYREEE (reference sequence). V lost 4 bases to trimming and J lost 7 bases; unmatched junction nucleotides: 5. This CDR3 comprises 14 residues. The CDR3, as DNA: TGTGCCAGCAGCGCGGGACAGGGTGGTGAAAAACTGTTTTTT. Encoded protein: CASSAGQGGEKLFF.

This clonotype was found many times. The chain uses TRBV5-4 and TRBJ1-1; 8 bases line up with TRBD1. The V segment lost 2 bases and the J segment 1 base; nucleotides outside the gene matches: 10. This CDR3 is built from 17 residues. Germline lookup yields CDR1 SGHNT and CDR2 YYREEE (reference sequence). CDR3: CASSFPGQVKGNTEAFF. The CDR3 bases are TGTGCCAGCAGCTTCCCGGGACAGGTTAAGGGGAACACTGAAGCTTTCTTT.

This clonotype has at least ten counts. The chain carries TRBV6-5 and TRBJ2-3; D remains unclear. This CDR3 region has 14 residues. V was shortened by 2 bases and J by 2 bases, with 8 bases between the two germline ends. Germline CDR1 reads MNHEY; CDR2 reads SVGAGI. The CDR3 coding sequence is TGTGCCAGCAGTTACGAGGCCTCCACAGATACGCAGTATTTT. Translating gives CASSYEASTDTQYF.

This clonotype is medium-sized (0.01 to 0.1%) in the sample. This sequence joins TRBV10-3 and TRBJ2-7; a possible D gene is TRBD1 (6 bases). This CDR3 contains 14 residues. V was cut by 0 bases and J by 1 base, with 7 bases left in between. The V gene's germline CDR1 is ENHRY and CDR2 SYGVKD. CDR3 in DNA: TGTGCCATCAGTGAGTCCAGGGGTTCCTACGAGCAGTACTTC. It is translated as CAISESRGSYEQYF.

This clonotype was seen many times. The CDR3 protein is CASSRTGGGTEAFF. CDR3 sequence (DNA): TGTGCCAGCAGCCGGACAGGGGGAGGGACTGAAGCTTTCTTT. This sequence joins TRBV7-2 and TRBJ1-1; TRBD1 matches at 10 bases. V was clipped by 5 bases and J by 5 bases; unmatched bases: 5. The CDR3 totals 14 residues. CDR1 and CDR2 from the germline V gene are SGHTA and FQGNSA.

This clonotype has at least ten counts. The rearrangement uses TRBV27 and TRBJ1-1; possible D gene TRBD1, 5 bases. Germline CDR1 is MNHEY and CDR2 is SMNVEV (reference sequence). V gave up 2 bases and J gave up 0 bases, with 10 bases separating them. The CDR3 has 15 residues. The DNA of the CDR3 is TGTGCCAGCAGTTTAAATGGAGGGGTGAACACTGAAGCTTTCTTT. Translated, it gives CASSLNGGVNTEAFF.

This clonotype was seen repeatedly, ten times or more. This rearrangement joins TRBV27 to TRBJ1-2, with D tentatively TRBD1 (6 bases). CDR1 MNHEY and CDR2 SMNVEV come from the germline V gene (reference sequence). The CDR3 loop spans 15 amino acids. V dropped 2 bases and J dropped 5 bases, with 15 bases sitting between them. CDR3 region: CASSLVGQSEYGYTF. CDR3 in DNA: TGTGCCAGCAGTTTAGTAGGACAGTCCGAATATGGCTACACCTTC.

There are a few counts of this clonotype. J is TRBJ2-3 and V is TRBV10-3; D not certain. Trimming removed 10 bases at V and 5 bases at J, with 16 bases between. Germline lookup yields CDR1 ENHRY and CDR2 SYGVKD. CDR3 length equals 13 residues. For the CDR3, the DNA is TGTGCCAGCAAAAAGCAGGATGGAGATACGCAGTATTTT. Protein product: CASKKQDGDTQYF.

This clonotype counts as large. The chain carries TRBV7-9 and TRBJ1-5, with unresolved D. The CDR3 totals 15 residues. With 6 bases removed from V and 2 bases from J, the gap between germline ends came to 14 bases. Per the germline V gene, CDR1 is SEHNR and CDR2 is FQNEAQ (reference sequence). CDR3 sequence reads: CASSRTESGNQPQHF. As DNA, the CDR3 is TGTGCCAGCAGTCGGACCGAAAGTGGCAATCAGCCCCAGCATTTT.

There are many counts of this clonotype. V and J are TRBV11-2 and TRBJ2-1, with D hard to call. The CDR3 runs 13 residues. Trimming shortened V by 1 base and J by 4 bases, and 5 bases separated the two germline ends. Germline V gives CDR1 SGHAT, CDR2 FQNNGV. For the CDR3, the DNA is TGTGCCAGCAGCTTAGTAATTTACAATGAGCAGTTCTTC. Protein sequence: CASSLVIYNEQFF.

In its sample, this clonotype was seen many times. This chain connects TRBV20-1 to TRBJ2-1; the D gene is possibly TRBD1 (5 bases). The CDR3 is 13 amino acids. Trimming cost V 3 bases and J 7 bases, with 13 bases left between them. Germline V CDR1 and CDR2: DFQATT, SNEGSKA (reference sequence). CDR3 sequence: CSASSQGGNEQFF. CDR3 sequence (DNA): TGCAGTGCTAGTTCCCAGGGTGGAAATGAGCAGTTCTTC.

As to this clonotype: A much larger clone is a single base away; this may be a read error. The chain combines TRBV27 with TRBJ1-5, with 7 bases aligning to TRBD1. V gave up 8 bases and J gave up 8 bases; unmatched junction bases: 9. This CDR3 is 13 amino acids long. Looked up from germline, CDR1 is MNHEY and CDR2 is SMNVEV (reference sequence). Here the CDR3 DNA reads TGTGCCAGCTTAACAGGGGTTAATAAGCCCCAGCATTTT. Translation: CASLTGVNKPQHF.

This clonotype was recorded at least ten times. The gene calls are TRBV7-9 and TRBJ1-5, with 7 positions matching TRBD1. V shed 5 bases, J shed 4 bases, and the junction held 8 bases outside the gene matches. The CDR3 loop spans 15 amino acids. Germline V gene lookup returns CDR1 SEHNR and CDR2 FQNEAQ (reference sequence). The CDR3 is CASSRATGINQPQHF. CDR3 DNA: TGTGCCAGCAGCCGGGCGACAGGGATAAATCAGCCCCAGCATTTT.

This clonotype was seen many times. The rearrangement joins TRBV6-5 to TRBJ2-3; 10 bases map to TRBD2. Germline V gene sequence: CDR1 MNHEY, CDR2 SVGAGI. The CDR3 is 18 residues long. V lost 7 bases and J lost 0; bases outside the gene matches: 13. The CDR3 protein is CASTHLLAGEMSTDTQYF. The CDR3 DNA sequence: TGTGCCAGCACCCACTTGCTAGCGGGGGAGATGAGCACAGATACGCAGTATTTT.

This clonotype has ten or more counts. The chain employs TRBV18 and TRBJ2-3, with D hard to call. CDR1 is KGHSH and CDR2 is LQKENI in the germline V gene. V shed 4 bases and J shed 1 base, with 6 bases lying between them. The CDR3 has 13 amino acids. CDR3 in amino acids: CASSRAGTDTQYF. Written as DNA, the CDR3 is TGTGCCAGCTCACGGGCAGGCACAGATACGCAGTATTTT.

This clonotype was counted ten times or more. The chain links TRBV4-1 to TRBJ2-7; 8 positions match TRBD2. From germline, CDR1 is MGHRA and CDR2 YSYEKL. The CDR3 contains 14 residues. V dropped 1 base and J dropped 7; count of bases not matched to a gene: 6. The CDR3, as DNA: TGCGCCAGCAGCCAAGCGGGGGGGCTAGAAGAGCAGTACTTC. Translating it yields CASSQAGGLEEQYF.

This clonotype came up many times. The chain combines TRBV5-1 with TRBJ2-7; TRBD1 is a possible D gene (6 bases). V lost 5 bases to trimming and J lost 4 bases, with 16 bases between them. The CDR3 has 14 residues. The germline gives CDR1 SGHRS, CDR2 YFSETQ. CDR3 DNA sequence: TGCGCCAGCAGTATACAGGGCCCTCGGTACGAGCAGTACTTC. Protein sequence: CASSIQGPRYEQYF.

This clonotype was counted ten times or more. The rearrangement uses TRBV7-2 and TRBJ2-1; the D is unclear. The CDR3 totals 15 residues. The germline V gene has CDR1 SGHTA and CDR2 FQGNSA. V was pared by 5 bases and J by 5 bases, with 16 bases between. CDR3 DNA sequence: TGTGCCAGCAGCAGCGCCCGAGGCGGACACAATGAGCAGTTCTTC. It specifies CASSSARGGHNEQFF.

This clonotype appeared many times. The chain carries TRBV2 and TRBJ1-1; D not certain. Germline V lookup: CDR1 SNHLY, CDR2 FYNNEI. Between the trimmed V and J ends, which lost 1 base and 4 bases, there was a span of 7 bases. CDR3 size: 13 residues. In DNA form, the CDR3 reads TGTGCCAGCAGTGAAGAAGGTTCCACTGAAGCTTTCTTT. It codes for CASSEEGSTEAFF. Together with reference TRBV2 and TRBJ1-1, the CDR3 gives the full variable domain: EPEVTQTPSHQVTQMGQEVILRCVPISNHLYFYWYRQILGQKVEFLVSFYNNEISEKSEIFDDQFSVERPDGSNFTLKIRSTKLEDSAMYFCASSEEGSTEAFFGQGTRLTVV.